This T cell receptor beta chain was identified in a study of PD-L1 blockade in urothelial cancer. Study context: Patients' prior chemotherapy regimens numbered 0 to 3. Median blood clonality was roughly 0.087, with about 80,000 unique TCRs.

The protocol was immunoSEQ multiplex PCR, while the TCRdb copy is restricted to in-frame clones and leaves out a portion. The sample lists 30,000 to 35,000 clones, roughly 82% occurring once. This clone showed up just a few times. Patients suffered from locally advanced or metastatic urothelial carcinoma. There were between 1 and 8 samples from each patient, taken pretreatment and on-treatment. The CDR3 runs 15 residues. CDR1 SGHRS and CDR2 YFSETQ come from the germline V gene. V shed 3 bases and J 4 bases; nucleotides not matched to a gene: 4. The rearrangement uses TRBV5-1 and TRBJ2-3, with 11 bases fitting TRBD2. Here the sequenced sample was PBMCs, taken around atezolizumab (anti-PD-L1) treatment. This receptor was obtained from a man aged 55 to 70 with urothelial cancer. In nucleotides, the CDR3 is TGCGCCAGCAGCTGGGGACTAGCGGAATCAGATACGCAGTATTTT. Protein product: CASSWGLAESDTQYF.